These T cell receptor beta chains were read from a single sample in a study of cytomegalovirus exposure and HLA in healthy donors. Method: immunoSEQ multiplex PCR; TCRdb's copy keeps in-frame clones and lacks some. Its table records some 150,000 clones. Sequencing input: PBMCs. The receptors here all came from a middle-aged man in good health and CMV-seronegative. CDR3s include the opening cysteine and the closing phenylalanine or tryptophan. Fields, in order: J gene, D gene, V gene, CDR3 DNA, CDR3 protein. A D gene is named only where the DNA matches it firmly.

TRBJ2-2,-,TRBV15,TGTGCCACCAGCAGAGAAAGAACAGGCCTCAGCGGGGAGCTGTTTTTT,CATSRERTGLSGELFF
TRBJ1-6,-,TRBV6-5,TGTGCCAGCAGTTACGGCCGGGTCCCCCGGGATTCACCCCTCCACTTT,CASSYGRVPRDSPLHF
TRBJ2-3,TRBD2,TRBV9,TGTGCCAGCAGCTCGGGACTAGCGGGGGGGCGGACAGATACGCAGTATTTT,CASSSGLAGGRTDTQYF
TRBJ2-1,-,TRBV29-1,TGCAGCGTTGAAGGTACAGGGCCTTCCTACAATGAGCAGTTCTTC,CSVEGTGPSYNEQFF
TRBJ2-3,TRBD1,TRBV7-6,TGTGCCAGCAGCTCGGACAGGGGGTACACAGATACGCAGTATTTT,CASSSDRGYTDTQYF
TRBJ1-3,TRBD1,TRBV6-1,TGTGCCAGCAGTGCTAGACAGGGGGCTGGAAACACCATATATTTT,CASSARQGAGNTIYF
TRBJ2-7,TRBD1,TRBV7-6,TGTGCCAGCAGCTCCGGGACAGGGTCAGGGGAGCAGTACTTC,CASSSGTGSGEQYF
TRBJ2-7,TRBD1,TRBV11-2,TGTGCCAGCAGCTTTGGTTTCGCCGGGACAGAATTCTCCTACGAGCAGTACTTC,CASSFGFAGTEFSYEQYF
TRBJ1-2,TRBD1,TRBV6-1,TGTGCCAGCACCCCGGGACAGGCCGCCCAAGGAGGCTACACCTTC,CASTPGQAAQGGYTF
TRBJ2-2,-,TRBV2,TGTGCCAGCAGTGAAGAGGGGACCGGGGAGCTGTTTTTT,CASSEEGTGELFF
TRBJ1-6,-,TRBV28,TGTGCCAGCAGCCTGGACATGCATAATTCACCCCTCCACTTT,CASSLDMHNSPLHF
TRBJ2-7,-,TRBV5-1,TGCGCCAGCAGCTGGGGCGGAACCTACGAGCAGTACTTC,CASSWGGTYEQYF
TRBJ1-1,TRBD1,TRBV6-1,TGTGCCAGCAGTGGGATAGGGGGCCATACTGAAGCTTTCTTT,CASSGIGGHTEAFF
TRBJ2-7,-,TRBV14,TGTGCCAGCAGCCAAGCGGCGGGGGAGCAGTACTTC,CASSQAAGEQYF
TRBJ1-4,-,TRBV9,TGTGCCAGCAGCGTAGAAGGAGGGGTGGGGGAAAAACTGTTTTTT,CASSVEGGVGEKLFF
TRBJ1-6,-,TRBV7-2,TGTGCCAGCACCCCTTCGGGGATCGGTTCACCCCTCCACTTT,CASTPSGIGSPLHF
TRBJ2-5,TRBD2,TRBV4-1,TGCGCCAGCAGCCAAGATCAACTAGCGGAAGAGACCCAGTACTTC,CASSQDQLAEETQYF
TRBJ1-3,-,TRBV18,TGTGCCAGCAACAAAATGCCAGGCTTTGAAAACACCATATATTTT,CASNKMPGFENTIYF
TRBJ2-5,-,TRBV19,TGTGCCAGTAGAGGCGGAGACTCCCAAGAGACCCAGTACTTC,CASRGGDSQETQYF
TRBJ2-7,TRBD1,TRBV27,TGTGCCAGCAGTTCCTCGGGACAGGGCCGGCCGGCCTACTTC,CASSSSGQGRPAYF
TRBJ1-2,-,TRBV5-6,TGTGCCAGCAGCCCGGGGGGGACAATCTATGGCTACACCTTC,CASSPGGTIYGYTF
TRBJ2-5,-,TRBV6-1,TGTGCCAGCAGTGAGGCGACCCAGTACTTC,CASSEATQYF
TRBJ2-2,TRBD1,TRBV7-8,TGTGCCAGCAGCTTAACAGGACAGGGTGCCGGGGAGCTGTTTTTT,CASSLTGQGAGELFF
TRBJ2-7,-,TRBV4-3,TGCGCCAGCAGCCGAACAGGGACCTACGAGCAGTACTTC,CASSRTGTYEQYF
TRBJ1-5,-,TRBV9,TGTGCCAGCAGCGTAACAGGGACAAGCAATCAGCCCCAGCATTTT,CASSVTGTSNQPQHF
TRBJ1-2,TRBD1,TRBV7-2,TGTGCCAGCAGCATAGACAGGGGAAGGCCTGGCGCTTCCTATGGCTACACCTTC,CASSIDRGRPGASYGYTF
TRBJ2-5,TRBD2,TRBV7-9,TGTGCCAGCAGCTTAGACCTAGCGGGGGTGGCAGAGACCCAGTACTTC,CASSLDLAGVAETQYF
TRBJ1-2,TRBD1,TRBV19,TGTGCCAGTAGTAAATGGACAGGGGGCAACTATGGCTACACCTTC,CASSKWTGGNYGYTF
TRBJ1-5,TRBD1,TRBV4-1,TGCGCCAGCAGCCAAATGGACAGGGGCAATCAGCCCCAGCATTTT,CASSQMDRGNQPQHF
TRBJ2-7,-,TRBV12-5,TGTGCTAGTGGTTTGGTACTTGGTAGGGGCGAGCAGTACTTC,CASGLVLGRGEQYF
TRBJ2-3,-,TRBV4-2,TGTGCCAGCAGCCAAGACTTTACTACCACAGATACGCAGTATTTT,CASSQDFTTTDTQYF
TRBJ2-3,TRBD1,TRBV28,TGTGCCAGCAGTTTCGGGACAGGGTGGACAGATACGCAGTATTTT,CASSFGTGWTDTQYF
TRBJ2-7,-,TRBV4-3,TGCGCCAGCAGCCCGCGAGGGGGCGGGGGGTACGAGCAGTACTTC,CASSPRGGGGYEQYF
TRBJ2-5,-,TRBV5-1,TGCGCCAGCAGCCAAGGACAGAAGGGAGAGACCCAGTACTTC,CASSQGQKGETQYF
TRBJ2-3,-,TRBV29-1,TGCAGCGTTGAAGATCTAGAGGATGGCACAGATACGCAGTATTTT,CSVEDLEDGTDTQYF
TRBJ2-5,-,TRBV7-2,TGTGCCAGCAGCTTTGAGAGGCAAGAGACCCAGTACTTC,CASSFERQETQYF
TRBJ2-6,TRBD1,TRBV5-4,TGTGCCAGCAGCCCCGGACAGGTCCTCTTCTCTGGGGCCAACGTCCTGACTTTC,CASSPGQVLFSGANVLTF
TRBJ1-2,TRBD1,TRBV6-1,TGTGCCAGCAGTGCTGACAGGGTGACTTATGGCTACACCTTC,CASSADRVTYGYTF
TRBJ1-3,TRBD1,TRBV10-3,TGTGCCATCAGTGTTTTTCTTACAGGGGGCTCTGGAAACACCATATATTTT,CAISVFLTGGSGNTIYF
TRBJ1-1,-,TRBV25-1,TGTGCCAGCAGTGGTCCTCGTCGTTCGTACAGGCCCAACACTGAAGCTTTCTTT,CASSGPRRSYRPNTEAFF
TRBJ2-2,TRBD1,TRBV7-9,TGTGCCAGCAGCCTCCCCGGGACAGGGCCTACCGGGGAGCTGTTTTTT,CASSLPGTGPTGELFF
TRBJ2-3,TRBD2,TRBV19,TGTGCCAGTAGTAGTGCGGGGGGCCCAGATACGCAGTATTTT,CASSSAGGPDTQYF
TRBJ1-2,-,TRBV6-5,TGTGCCAGCAGTTCTCAGGGTGGTGGCTACACCTTC,CASSSQGGGYTF
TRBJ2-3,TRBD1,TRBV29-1,TGCAGCGGACTACAGGGGGCCGCCCGCACAGATACGCAGTATTTT,CSGLQGAARTDTQYF
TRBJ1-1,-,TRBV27,TGTGCCAGCAGTCACAGGGTGGGGAACACTGAAGCTTTCTTT,CASSHRVGNTEAFF
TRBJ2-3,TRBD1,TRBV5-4,TGTGCCAGCAGCTTGACCGGGACAGTCTCTTATACGCAGTATTTT,CASSLTGTVSYTQYF
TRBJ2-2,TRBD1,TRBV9,TGTGCCAGCAGCGTAGTCTTGGACAGGGTGAACACCGGGGAGCTGTTTTTT,CASSVVLDRVNTGELFF
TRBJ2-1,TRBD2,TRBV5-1,TGCGCCAGCAGCTTGCCAACTAGCGGGGGGGCCTACAATGAGCGGTTCTTC,CASSLPTSGGAYNERFF
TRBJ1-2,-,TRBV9,TGTGCCAGCAGCTCCGAGGGGGGGTATGGCTACACCTTC,CASSSEGGYGYTF
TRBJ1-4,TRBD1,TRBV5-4,TGTGCCAGCAGCTCTGACAGGGGGCTCACAGAAAAACTGTTTTTT,CASSSDRGLTEKLFF
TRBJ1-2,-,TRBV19,TGTGCCAGTAGTCCCTCTCTAGTTAACTATGGCTACACCTTC,CASSPSLVNYGYTF
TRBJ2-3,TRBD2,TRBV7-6,TGTGCCAGCAGCCCCGGCAGCGGGGGGATCACAGATACGCAGTATTTT,CASSPGSGGITDTQYF
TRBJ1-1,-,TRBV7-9,TGTGCCAGCAGCGGGCACACTGAAGCTTTCTTT,CASSGHTEAFF
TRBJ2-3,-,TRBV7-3,TGTGCCAGCAGCTGGCAGGGGTCTAGCACAGATACGCAGTATTTT,CASSWQGSSTDTQYF
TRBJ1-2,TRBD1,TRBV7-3,TGTGCCAGCAGCTTCGACAGGGGTAACTATGGCTACACCTTC,CASSFDRGNYGYTF
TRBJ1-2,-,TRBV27,TGTGCCAGCAGTTTAATATCGGGGAGCCACTATGGCTACACCTTC,CASSLISGSHYGYTF
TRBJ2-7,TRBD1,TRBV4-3,TGCGCCAGCAGCGAAGGGACAGGACCGGTTGCCGAGCAGTACTTC,CASSEGTGPVAEQYF
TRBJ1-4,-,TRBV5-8,TGTGCCAGCAGCTTGGGAGGGACAACCGGGGAAAAACTGTTTTTT,CASSLGGTTGEKLFF
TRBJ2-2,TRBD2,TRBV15,TGTGCCACCAGCCCTCAGGGAGGGAAGCACACCGGGGAGCTGTTTTTT,CATSPQGGKHTGELFF
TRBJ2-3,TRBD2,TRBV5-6,TGTGCCAGCAGCTCAGCACTAGCGGGGGACTACGATACGCAGTATTTT,CASSSALAGDYDTQYF